The source of this TCR beta chain is a study of beta chain features in type 1 diabetes. The germline CDR1 and CDR2 sequences are MNHEY and SMNVEV (reference sequence). V shed 4 bases and J shed 7 bases, with 11 bases lying between them. This CDR3 has 13 residues. Study-wide points: When Type 1 diabetes patients were examined, their TCRB CDR3s proved moderately but significantly shorter in all four CD4+ subsets.

All of the sorted populations showed purity greater than 95%. Note on this clone: Its specificity is not known.

Since all of the isolated RNA was reverse transcribed, expressed TCRB transcripts were what got sequenced. Method: immunoSEQ multiplex PCR; TCRdb's copy keeps in-frame clones and lacks some. The data contain 200,000 to 250,000 clones, roughly 13% of them seen just once; the ten biggest clones take up 0.019%. The sequenced material came from naive CD4+ T cells from blood. The source of this sequence is a man aged 25 to 40 with type 1 diabetes. The chain joins TRBV27 to TRBJ2-1; D gene ambiguous. CDR3 nucleotide sequence: TGTGCCAGCAGTTCCCCCCGGGTGAATGAGCAGTTCTTC. Its protein is CASSSPRVNEQFF.